This is a list of T cell receptor beta chains from one sample in a study of Ad26.COV2.S vaccination and SARS-CoV-2 variants. Sequencing was performed with immunoSEQ multiplex PCR; in TCRdb, only in-frame clones are kept and a portion is missing. The sample consists of hundreds of thousands of clones, more than 70% of them appearing once. This sample comprised peripheral blood, obtained in a trial of Ad26.COV2.S vaccine versus placebo. All receptors come from a person between 18 and 60 years old who received the Ad26.COV2.S COVID-19 vaccine or a placebo. The CDR3 runs from the conserved cysteine through the conserved F or W. D genes are given only for firm matches. Part of the rows lack a size; the others show once, few, many or a class for expanded clones.

size: .
V: TRBV30
J: TRBJ2-2
D: .
DNA: TGTGCCTGGATTGGGCAGGGAAAATCTACGTCCACCGGGGAGCTGTTTTTT
CDR3: CAWIGQGKSTSTGELFF

size: once
V: TRBV30
J: TRBJ2-7
D: TRBD1
DNA: TGTGCCTGGAGGCCGGGACAGGGATTCTACGAGCAGTACTTC
CDR3: CAWRPGQGFYEQYF

size: .
V: TRBV6-5
J: TRBJ1-2
D: .
DNA: TGTGCCAGCAGGGCGGGTTCGCCAATCTATGGCTACACCTTC
CDR3: CASRAGSPIYGYTF

size: .
V: TRBV7-7
J: TRBJ2-5
D: .
DNA: TGTGCCAGCAGCTCGGACAGAAAAGAGACCCAGTACTTC
CDR3: CASSSDRKETQYF

size: .
V: TRBV5-6
J: TRBJ2-7
D: TRBD1
DNA: TGTGCCAGCAGCCCTGCGACAGGGGGTTTCGACGAGCAGTACTTC
CDR3: CASSPATGGFDEQYF

size: .
V: TRBV7-9
J: TRBJ2-5
D: TRBD1
DNA: TGTGCCAGCAGCTCCGGACAGGTCCCCCAAGAGACCCAGTACTTC
CDR3: CASSSGQVPQETQYF

size: .
V: TRBV10-3
J: TRBJ2-1
D: .
DNA: TGTGCCATCAGCCTGCCGGGACCCTACTCCTACAATGAGCAGTTCTTC
CDR3: CAISLPGPYSYNEQFF

size: .
V: TRBV9
J: TRBJ1-2
D: .
DNA: TGTGCCAGCAGCCCGGTTAGCGGCGTGGGTGGCTACACCTTC
CDR3: CASSPVSGVGGYTF

size: .
V: TRBV9
J: TRBJ2-2
D: TRBD1
DNA: TGTGCCAGCAGCGTCAGGACAGGGGGCGCCACCGGGGAGCTGTTTTTT
CDR3: CASSVRTGGATGELFF

size: .
V: TRBV30
J: TRBJ1-5
D: TRBD1
DNA: TGTGCCTGCACGACAGGGAATCAGCCCCAGCATTTT
CDR3: CACTTGNQPQHF

size: .
V: TRBV4-2
J: TRBJ2-1
D: TRBD2
DNA: TGTGCCAGCAGCCACTCGGGGGGAACCTACAATGAGCAGTTCTTC
CDR3: CASSHSGGTYNEQFF

size: .
V: TRBV11-3
J: TRBJ2-3
D: .
DNA: TGTGCCAGCAGCTTAGATCAGGGGCCTCTGGGGACAGATACGCAGTATTTT
CDR3: CASSLDQGPLGTDTQYF

size: .
V: TRBV19
J: TRBJ1-5
D: TRBD1
DNA: TGTGCCAGTAGTACCCTGAGGGGGCAGGGTCAGCCCCAGCATTTT
CDR3: CASSTLRGQGQPQHF

size: .
V: TRBV10-3
J: TRBJ2-2
D: TRBD2
DNA: TGTGCCATCAGTGAGCGGGAGGGGGACACCGGGGAGCTGTTTTTT
CDR3: CAISEREGDTGELFF

size: .
V: TRBV29-1
J: TRBJ2-2
D: .
DNA: TGCAGCGTTGGTAGGGCCGGGGAGCTGTTTTTT
CDR3: CSVGRAGELFF

size: few
V: TRBV6-5
J: TRBJ2-7
D: .
DNA: TGTGCCAGCAGGCCCCTAGGGGGATATGCCTACGAGCAGTACTTC
CDR3: CASRPLGGYAYEQYF

size: .
V: TRBV18
J: TRBJ1-1
D: .
DNA: TGTGCCAGCTCCCTCAGCGACTTCAACACTGAAGCTTTCTTT
CDR3: CASSLSDFNTEAFF

size: .
V: TRBV7-2
J: TRBJ1-5
D: .
DNA: TGTGCCAGCAGCTTGGAGGACAGAAGAACCCAGCATTTT
CDR3: CASSLEDRRTQHF

size: .
V: TRBV7-9
J: TRBJ1-3
D: .
DNA: TGTGCCAGCAGCTTAGTGGGCGGCTCTGGAAACACCATATATTTT
CDR3: CASSLVGGSGNTIYF

size: .
V: TRBV30
J: TRBJ2-5
D: TRBD1
DNA: TGTGCCTGGAGGCAGGACAGGGGGGCAGAGACCCAGTACTTC
CDR3: CAWRQDRGAETQYF

size: .
V: TRBV5-1
J: TRBJ2-7
D: TRBD1
DNA: TGCGCCAGCAGGGGGACAGGCTCCTACGAGCAGTACTTC
CDR3: CASRGTGSYEQYF

size: .
V: TRBV3-1/TRBV3-2
J: TRBJ2-7
D: .
DNA: TGTGCCAGCAGCCAAGATCTTTACTACTCCTACGAGCAGTACTTC
CDR3: CASSQDLYYSYEQYF

size: .
V: TRBV2
J: TRBJ2-7
D: .
DNA: TGTGCCAGCAGTGATACAGGGTGGGCGATCGAGCAGTACTTC
CDR3: CASSDTGWAIEQYF

size: .
V: TRBV9
J: TRBJ1-4
D: .
DNA: TGTGCCAGCAGCTCCCGTCCCTCAACTAATGAAAAACTGTTTTTT
CDR3: CASSSRPSTNEKLFF

size: .
V: TRBV11-3
J: TRBJ2-1
D: .
DNA: TGTGCCAGCAGCTTTACCGGGATTTACAATGAGCAGTTCTTC
CDR3: CASSFTGIYNEQFF